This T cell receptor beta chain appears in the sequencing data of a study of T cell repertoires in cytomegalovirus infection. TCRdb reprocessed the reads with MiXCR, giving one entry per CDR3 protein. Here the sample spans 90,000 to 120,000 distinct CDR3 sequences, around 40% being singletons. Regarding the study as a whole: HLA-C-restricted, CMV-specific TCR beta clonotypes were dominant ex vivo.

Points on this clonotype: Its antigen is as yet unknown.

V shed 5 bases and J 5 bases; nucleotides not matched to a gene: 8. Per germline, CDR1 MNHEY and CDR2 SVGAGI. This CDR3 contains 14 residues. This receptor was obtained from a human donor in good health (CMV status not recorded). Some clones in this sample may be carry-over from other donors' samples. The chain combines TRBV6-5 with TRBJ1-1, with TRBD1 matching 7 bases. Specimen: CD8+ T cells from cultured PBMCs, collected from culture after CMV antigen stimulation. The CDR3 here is CASSTTGASTEAFF. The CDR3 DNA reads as TGTGCCAGCAGTACCACAGGGGCGAGTACTGAAGCTTTCTTT.